The TCR beta chain described here comes from a study of OX40 agonist ivuxolimab in advanced cancers. Study overall: People who had prior anti-PD-1, anti-PD-L1 or anti-CTLA-4 therapy could take part, and about 40% had some. Study-wide results and limits: Clonal expansion was seen in CD4+ and CD8+ blood T cells by week 6 at 0.1 to 3.0 mg/kg. The mean number of expanded clones was higher in CD8+ T cells than in CD4+. Certain nonresponders likewise exhibited a low normalized T-cell clonal expansion.

With respect to this clone: Antigen specificity is unknown.

Here immunoSEQ multiplex PCR was the method, and the copy in TCRdb shows in-frame clones only, minus some. The table lists roughly 65,000 clones, about 80% of them singletons. The CDR3 loop spans 15 amino acids. V lost 1 base to trimming and J lost 3 bases; unmatched junction nucleotides: 3. The germline V gene has CDR1 LNHNV and CDR2 YYDKDF (reference sequence). The chain employs TRBV15 and TRBJ2-3, with 8 bases aligning to TRBD2. The clonotype comes from an adult with an advanced solid tumor such as melanoma, head and neck, liver or kidney cancer. The sample was CD4+ or CD8+ T cells sorted from blood, taken in a trial of the OX40 agonist ivuxolimab. The CDR3 sequence is CATSRVSGRTDTQYF. For the CDR3, the DNA is TGTGCCACCAGCAGAGTCAGCGGGAGAACAGATACGCAGTATTTT.